The 29 T cell receptor beta chains in this list originate from one sample, sequenced in a study of cytomegalovirus exposure and HLA in healthy donors. The PCR made use of 60 Vbeta and 13 Jbeta primers. The assay was immunoSEQ multiplex PCR, and TCRdb's table has in-frame clones only and misses some. This table holds 120,000 or so clones, roughly four fifths found once. Sequencing was performed on PBMCs. All receptors derive from a young man in good health and CMV-seronegative.

The chain has TRBV19 and TRBJ1-1; perhaps TRBD1 as D (5 bases). The CDR3 covers 17 residues. Germline V gene sequence: CDR1 LNHDA, CDR2 SQIVND (reference sequence). Trimming took 7 bases from V and 5 from J, leaving 26 bases between them. This CDR3 reads CASTPGRGRSLTTEAFF. CDR3 DNA sequence: TGTGCCAGTACCCCCGGGAGGGGAAGGTCCTTGACTACTGAAGCTTTCTTT. The full variable domain, with the rest looked up from reference TRBV19 and TRBJ1-1, is DGGITQSPKYLFRKEGQNVTLSCEQNLNHDAMYWYRQDPGQGLRLIYYSQIVNDFQKGDIAEGYSVSREKKESFPLTVTSAQKNPTAFYLCASTPGRGRSLTTEAFFGQGTRLTVV.

The chain carries TRBV9 and TRBJ2-1; 10 bases align to TRBD1. The CDR3 has 15 residues. Losses at the gene ends were 3 bases for V and 8 bases for J; bases not matched to a gene: 8. The germline gives CDR1 SGDLS, CDR2 YYNGEE. DNA of the CDR3: TGTGCCAGCAGCGGAAGGACAGGGGGAAGGGATGAGCAGTTCTTC. Translated: CASSGRTGGRDEQFF.

The chain employs TRBV11-1 and TRBJ2-2, with 9 bases aligning to TRBD1. Germline assignment: CDR1 SGHAT and CDR2 FQDESV (reference sequence). V was pared by 3 bases and J by 3 bases, with 5 bases of the junction left unmatched. The CDR3 length is 16 residues. The CDR3 DNA follows: TGTGCCAGCAGCTTTTGGGACAGGGATGACACCGGGGAGCTGTTTTTT. This gives the protein CASSFWDRDDTGELFF.

This sequence joins TRBV7-9 and TRBJ2-1; the match to TRBD1 covers 9 bases. V lost 5 bases to trimming and J lost 2 bases; unmatched junction nucleotides: 4. The CDR3 consists of 15 residues. From germline, CDR1 is SEHNR and CDR2 FQNEAQ (reference sequence). The CDR3 sequence: CASSTDRGPYNEQFF. CDR3 nucleotides: TGTGCCAGCAGCACGGACAGGGGTCCCTACAATGAGCAGTTCTTC.

This chain uses TRBV7-9 with TRBJ2-6; 11 positions agree with TRBD1. CDR1 is SEHNR, CDR2 FQNEAQ, per germline (reference sequence). The CDR3 runs to 18 residues. J was trimmed by 1 base and V by 3 bases; bases with no gene match: 5. CDR3 amino acids: CASSFGTGGASGANVLTF. The CDR3 DNA is TGTGCCAGCAGCTTTGGGACAGGGGGTGCGTCTGGGGCCAACGTCCTGACTTTC.

This clone was picked up one time. The chain has TRBV2 and TRBJ2-1; 8 bases line up with TRBD2. The CDR3 has 16 residues. Germline V gives CDR1 SNHLY, CDR2 FYNNEI. J lost 7 bases, V lost 0 bases, and 8 bases had no gene match. The CDR3 DNA reads as TGTGCCAGCAGTGAAGCAGTCGGGACTAGAAAAAATGAGCAGTTCTTC. It encodes CASSEAVGTRKNEQFF.

In this sample, this clone turned up a few times. This rearrangement joins TRBV27 to TRBJ2-4, with D possibly being TRBD2 (6 bases). This CDR3 region has 13 residues. Trimming left V 8 bases short and J 6 bases short, with 14 bases between. In germline, CDR1 is MNHEY, CDR2 SMNVEV (reference sequence). Written as DNA, the CDR3 is TGTGCCAGCGGAGCCCTGGGGGGAAACATTCAGTACTTC. Its protein is CASGALGGNIQYF.

The chain has TRBV15 and TRBJ2-5; D is unclear. V lost 0 bases and J lost 5, with 4 bases in between. This CDR3 contains 12 residues. The V gene's germline CDR1 is LNHNV and CDR2 YYDKDF (reference sequence). The CDR3 coding sequence is TGTGCCACCAGCAGAGATCTGGAGACCCAGTACTTC. Translated: CATSRDLETQYF.

This rearrangement joins TRBV11-2 to TRBJ2-1; 9 bases line up with TRBD1. V lost 1 base and J lost 1; bases outside the gene matches: 2. CDR3 length equals 16 residues. CDR1 is SGHAT and CDR2 is FQNNGV in the germline V gene. This CDR3 is CASSLGDRVSYNEQFF. Here the CDR3 DNA reads TGTGCCAGCAGCTTAGGGGACAGGGTGTCCTACAATGAGCAGTTCTTC.

This clone was detected once. This chain joins TRBV6-1 and TRBJ1-2; perhaps TRBD1 as D (5 bases). CDR3 length equals 14 residues. CDR1 is MNHNS and CDR2 is SASEGT in the germline V gene. V gave up 6 bases and J gave up 1 base, with 12 bases separating them. The CDR3 region has the DNA TGTGCCAGCAGCCTGGGGGGGTTTAACTATGGCTACACCTTC. Translated, it gives CASSLGGFNYGYTF.

The rearrangement uses TRBV2 and TRBJ2-1, with 9 bases that match TRBD1. Germline V gives CDR1 SNHLY, CDR2 FYNNEI. V lost 5 bases to trimming and J lost 4 bases; unmatched junction nucleotides: 6. The CDR3 length is 15 residues. Here the CDR3 reads CASSSVGQGYNEQFF. The CDR3 DNA reads as TGTGCCAGCAGTTCGGTAGGACAGGGGTACAATGAGCAGTTCTTC.

V is TRBV28 and J is TRBJ1-4; D is perhaps TRBD1 (5 bases). CDR1 is MDHEN and CDR2 is SYDVKM in the germline V gene. The CDR3 contains 15 residues. The V end lost 4 bases, the J end lost 6 bases, and 15 bases lay between the germline ends. CDR3 bases: TGTGCCAGCAGTTCCGGGGGAGGGGCGGATGAAAAACTGTTTTTT. As protein: CASSSGGGADEKLFF.

The chain couples TRBV4-1 to TRBJ1-6; 7 positions agree with TRBD1. The CDR3 has 14 amino acids. V dropped 8 bases and J dropped 10; count of bases not matched to a gene: 11. Germline-derived CDR1 and CDR2 are MGHRA and YSYEKL. In DNA form, the CDR3 reads TGCGCCAGCGGAACAGGGGAGATTGGATCACCCCTCCACTTT. Its protein product is CASGTGEIGSPLHF.

V is TRBV18 and J is TRBJ1-5; no reliable D call. V was clipped by 2 bases and J by 6 bases, with 14 bases between them. The germline V gene has CDR1 KGHSH and CDR2 LQKENI. The CDR3 is 15 residues long. The CDR3 loop is CASSPELISGQPQHF. The CDR3 DNA reads as TGTGCCAGCTCACCAGAGCTAATTTCAGGTCAGCCCCAGCATTTT.

The chain combines TRBV9 with TRBJ1-2, with TRBD1 matching 10 bases. Germline values: CDR1 SGDLS, CDR2 YYNGEE. The CDR3 runs 16 residues. V lost 3 bases, J lost 4 bases, and 9 bases stayed unmatched. This CDR3 is CASSASGTGVLYGYTF. The CDR3 DNA reads TGTGCCAGCAGCGCCTCCGGGACAGGGGTACTCTATGGCTACACCTTC.

The V and J genes are TRBV2 and TRBJ1-5; 12 nucleotides match TRBD1. Germline trimming cut 7 bases from V and 6 bases from J; bases unmatched to any gene: 7. There are 15 residues in the CDR3. Germline-derived CDR1 and CDR2 are SNHLY and FYNNEI. CDR3 sequence: CASTRDRGLGQPQHF. CDR3 nucleotide sequence: TGTGCCAGCACCCGGGACAGGGGGCTGGGTCAGCCCCAGCATTTT.

The sample holds one count of this clone. This rearrangement joins TRBV11-2 to TRBJ2-4, with TRBD1 identical over 9 bases. Germline V CDR1 and CDR2: SGHAT, FQNNGV. Trimming cost V 5 bases and J 8 bases; bases outside gene matches: 4. This CDR3 is 13 amino acids long. The CDR3 DNA is TGTGCCAGCAGCAATGACAGGGGGGACATTCAGTACTTC. It codes for CASSNDRGDIQYF.

The rearrangement joins TRBV18 to TRBJ1-3, with D unclear. Per the germline V gene, CDR1 is KGHSH and CDR2 is LQKENI. V was cut by 7 bases and J by 0 bases, with 13 bases left in between. The CDR3 has 15 amino acids. The CDR3 loop reads CASFATPFSGNTIYF. The CDR3 bases are TGTGCCAGCTTTGCGACTCCTTTCTCTGGAAACACCATATATTTT.

The V and J genes are TRBV7-2 and TRBJ2-7; D uncertain. The length of the CDR3 is 12 residues. V lost 5 bases to trimming and J lost 2 bases, with 7 bases between them. Germline values: CDR1 SGHTA, CDR2 FQGNSA. The CDR3, as DNA: TGTGCCAGCAGCCTTACTCCCTACGAGCAGTACTTC. Amino acids: CASSLTPYEQYF.

In its sample, this clone was seen once. CDR3 loop: CASSVAGTADYEQYF. For the CDR3, the DNA is TGTGCCAGCAGCGTAGCCGGGACAGCAGACTACGAGCAGTACTTC. The chain carries TRBV9 and TRBJ2-7; TRBD1 aligns across 7 bases. The CDR3 spans 15 residues. Germline assignment: CDR1 SGDLS and CDR2 YYNGEE. The junction had 6 bases not matched to a gene; V was cut back by 0 bases and J by 3 bases.

V gene TRBV6-1 combines with J gene TRBJ2-5, with 9 bases lining up with TRBD1. V gave up 7 bases and J gave up 5 bases; unmatched junction bases: 11. Germline values: CDR1 MNHNS, CDR2 SASEGT. CDR3 size: 15 residues. The DNA for the CDR3 is TGTGCCAGCACCAGAGACAGGGGGGGAATGGAGACCCAGTACTTC. Residues: CASTRDRGGMETQYF.

The chain carries TRBV5-1 and TRBJ2-7; D possibly corresponds to TRBD1 (6 bases). Germline CDR1 SGHRS, CDR2 YFSETQ. Trimming removed 5 bases from V and 2 bases from J, with 11 bases in between. The CDR3 sequence is 13 residues long. CDR3 in DNA: TGCGCCAGCAGTCCCGGGACAACCTACGAGCAGTACTTC. Translating gives CASSPGTTYEQYF.

This chain uses TRBV29-1 with TRBJ2-3; TRBD2 agrees at 7 bases. With 3 bases clipped from V and 6 bases from J, the junction kept 15 bases outside the gene matches. Looked up from germline, CDR1 is SQVTM and CDR2 is ANQGSEA. CDR3 length: 16 residues. In DNA form, the CDR3 reads TGCAGCGTTGAGGGCGGGGGTACGGGAAAGATCGATACGCAGTATTTT. This gives the protein CSVEGGGTGKIDTQYF.

The chain couples TRBV7-3 to TRBJ2-3, with 8 bases lining up with TRBD2. Trimming at V came to 3 bases and at J to 3 bases, leaving 5 bases not matched to a gene. This CDR3 contains 15 residues. Per the germline V gene, CDR1 is SGHTA and CDR2 is FQGTGA. The CDR3 region is CASSLIAGSTDTQYF. CDR3 in DNA: TGTGCCAGCAGCTTGATAGCGGGGTCAACAGATACGCAGTATTTT.

The chain uses TRBV9 and TRBJ2-2, with TRBD1 as a possible D gene (5 bases). Trimming removed 0 bases from V and 4 bases from J, with 10 bases in between. Per germline, CDR1 SGDLS and CDR2 YYNGEE. The CDR3 contains 15 residues. DNA of the CDR3: TGTGCCAGCAGCGTAGGTCCAGGGCCCACCGGGGAGCTGTTTTTT. This encodes CASSVGPGPTGELFF. The full variable domain, in which reference TRBV9 and TRBJ2-2 provide the parts outside the CDR3, is DSGVTQTPKHLITATGQRVTLRCSPRSGDLSVYWYQQSLDQGLQFLIQYYNGEERAKGNILERFSAQQFPDLHSELNLSSLELGDSALYFCASSVGPGPTGELFFGEGSRLTVL.

The V call is TRBV7-6, the J call TRBJ2-1; 8 positions agree with TRBD2. Germline values: CDR1 SGHVS, CDR2 FNYEAQ. Trimming at V came to 5 bases and at J to 0 bases, leaving 3 bases not matched to a gene. The CDR3 extends over 15 amino acids. This chain's CDR3 is CASSPTSGSYNEQFF. The DNA of the CDR3 is TGTGCCAGCAGCCCCACTAGCGGCTCCTACAATGAGCAGTTCTTC.

The rearrangement joins TRBV7-6 to TRBJ2-7, with D possibly being TRBD2 (6 bases). In germline, CDR1 is SGHVS, CDR2 FNYEAQ. There are 15 residues in the CDR3. V dropped 7 bases and J dropped 1 base, with 17 bases sitting between them. The CDR3 DNA reads as TGTGCCAGCAACGTCGGGGGAGTAAGATCCTACGAGCAGTACTTC. It encodes CASNVGGVRSYEQYF.

The chain is built from TRBV4-3 and TRBJ2-3, with D maybe TRBD2 (5 bases). Trimming removed 0 bases at V and 1 base at J, with 20 bases between. This CDR3 comprises 19 residues. CDR1 and CDR2 (germline): LGHNA, YSLEER. Written as DNA, the CDR3 is TGCGCCAGCAGCCAAGAATACGGGGATCCCTCCTGGGGCACAGATACGCAGTATTTT. It encodes CASSQEYGDPSWGTDTQYF.

This rearrangement joins TRBV5-5 to TRBJ1-5, with D tentatively TRBD1 (5 bases). The CDR3 has 20 amino acids. Germline assignment: CDR1 SGHKS and CDR2 YYEKEE (reference sequence). V was cut by 6 bases and J by 0 bases, with 28 bases left in between. The CDR3 protein is CASTPGRWGYVPNSNQPQHF. In DNA form, the CDR3 reads TGTGCCAGCACCCCAGGGAGGTGGGGATACGTTCCCAATAGCAATCAGCCCCAGCATTTT.